This T cell receptor (beta chain) was sequenced during a study of blood T cell repertoires in COVID-19. Methods used by the authors: Reference gene primer amplification gave estimated nucleated cell counts. Clones were sequenced by immunoSEQ multiplex PCR, and TCRdb holds only the in-frame ones, with some missing. That table gives V, J and clone size, and the DNA gave D and trimming. This table holds some 200,000 clones, about 80% found once. In this sample, this clone turned up once. The sequencing sample was made of peripheral blood. This receptor was identified in a woman aged 25-40 years who had recovered from COVID-19.

CDR3 nucleotides: TGCGCCAGCAGCCAAGGAGCACTAGAATATAAGCAGTACTTC. It yields the protein CASSQGALEYKQYF. J is TRBJ2-7 and V is TRBV4-1, with D possibly matching TRBD2 (5 bases). CDR3 length: 14 residues. Looked up from germline, CDR1 is MGHRA and CDR2 is YSYEKL. The ends were cut back, 1 base at V and 8 bases at J, with 15 bases in the middle.